The next 32 T cell receptor beta chains were all read from a single sample in a study of T cells after yellow fever vaccination. TCRdb redid the calling of the 5' RACE reads with MiXCR, one entry per CDR3 protein. The sample gives around 300,000 distinct CDR3 sequences, approximately 4.5% of which show up once; roughly a fifth is in the top ten. The input for sequencing was PBMCs, taken 15 days after the yellow fever booster vaccination. The receptor set was obtained from a man aged 18 to 30 who received the YFV17D yellow fever vaccine.

The J gene is TRBJ1-4, the V gene TRBV14; D is undetermined. Between the trimmed V and J ends, which lost 4 bases and 5 bases, there was a span of 11 bases. Germline lookup yields CDR1 SGHDN and CDR2 FVKESK. The CDR3 is 14 residues long. CDR3 amino acids: CASSPTWGNEKLFF. The CDR3 region has the DNA TGTGCCAGCAGCCCGACCTGGGGAAATGAAAAACTGTTTTTT.

This sequence joins TRBV20-1 and TRBJ2-5; D is unresolved. CDR3 length: 13 residues. CDR1 and CDR2 (germline): DFQATT, SNEGSKA (reference sequence). V was cut by 3 bases and J by 2 bases, with 10 bases left in between. The CDR3 DNA sequence: TGCAGTGCTAGCCGTAGCAGTCAAGAGACCCAGTACTTC. Translating it yields CSASRSSQETQYF.

Many counts were recorded for this clonotype. The chain is built from TRBV5-4 and TRBJ2-3, with D perhaps matching TRBD2 (6 bases). CDR3 length: 14 amino acids. V was trimmed by 6 bases and J by 0 bases, leaving 11 bases between them. Germline lookup yields CDR1 SGHNT and CDR2 YYREEE (reference sequence). The CDR3 loop is CASTSRGSTDTQYF. The CDR3 DNA reads as TGTGCCAGCACTTCCCGGGGGAGCACAGATACGCAGTATTTT.

The sample holds a few counts of this clonotype. The chain uses TRBV15 and TRBJ2-5; TRBD2 is a possible D gene (5 bases). Trimming cost V 5 bases and J 5 bases, with 9 bases left between them. The V gene's germline CDR1 is LNHNV and CDR2 YYDKDF (reference sequence). The CDR3 loop spans 12 amino acids. CDR3 coding DNA: TGTGCCACCAGCCCCAGAGGGGAGACCCAGTACTTC. Residues: CATSPRGETQYF.

There are a few counts of this clonotype. V usage is TRBV12-3 or TRBV12-4 and J usage is TRBJ1-6; a possible D gene is TRBD1 (6 bases). The CDR3 is made up of 16 amino acids. Between the trimmed V and J ends, which lost 5 bases and 7 bases, there was a span of 18 bases. The DNA for the CDR3 is TGTGCCAGCAGTGCAGGGGTCAAGTTGTTCAATTCACCCCTCCACTTT. This codes for CASSAGVKLFNSPLHF.

In its sample, this clonotype was seen a few times. The genes are TRBV6-2 or TRBV6-3 and TRBJ2-2, with D maybe TRBD2 (6 bases). CDR1 and CDR2 from the germline V gene are MNHEY and SVGEGT. CDR3 length: 18 amino acids. V lost 4 bases, J lost 4 bases, and 22 bases lay in between. In nucleotides, the CDR3 is TGTGCCAGCAGTTCAAGGGGAGGAAGTGTACGGTCCACCGGGGAGCTGTTTTTT. It translates to CASSSRGGSVRSTGELFF.

The V call is TRBV27, the J call TRBJ2-7; 7 bases agree with TRBD1. After removal of 3 bases from V and 4 bases from J, the junction contained 6 bases not matched to a gene. The CDR3 is 14 amino acids. Germline V lookup: CDR1 MNHEY, CDR2 SMNVEV (reference sequence). In DNA, the CDR3 is TGTGCCAGCAGTTTTTCAGGGGGTGGGTACGAGCAGTACTTC. Translating gives CASSFSGGGYEQYF.

This clonotype has just a few counts. The chain links TRBV12-3 or TRBV12-4 to TRBJ1-1; D is ambiguous. CDR3 size: 12 residues. V lost 2 bases and J 8 bases, leaving 9 bases between the germline ends. The CDR3 bases are TGTGCCAGCAGTTTATTAGCGGGAGAAGCTTTCTTT. This sequence encodes CASSLLAGEAFF.

This clonotype was seen a handful of times. The chain's CDR3 is CASGVGGGDTDTQYF. The CDR3 coding sequence is TGTGCCAGCGGCGTGGGCGGGGGGGACACAGATACGCAGTATTTT. The V gene is TRBV7-3, the J gene TRBJ2-3; 9 nucleotides align to TRBD2. V was clipped by 8 bases and J by 2 bases; unmatched bases: 8. Germline CDR1 is SGHTA and CDR2 is FQGTGA. This CDR3 has 15 amino acids.

A few counts support this clonotype. The chain employs TRBV5-6 and TRBJ2-1; TRBD2 might be the D (6 bases). Trimming took off 0 bases at V and 2 bases at J, with 15 bases between the two ends. CDR1 is SGHDT, CDR2 YYEEEE, per germline. This CDR3 comprises 17 residues. The CDR3 is CASSLVGPGVPYNEQFF. In DNA, the CDR3 is TGTGCCAGCAGCTTGGTGGGCCCGGGAGTGCCCTACAATGAGCAGTTCTTC. The full variable domain, with the rest looked up from reference TRBV5-6 and TRBJ2-1, is DAGVTQSPTHLIKTRGQQVTLRCSPKSGHDTVSWYQQALGQGPQFIFQYYEEEERQRGNFPDRFSGHQFPNYSSELNVNALLLGDSALYLCASSLVGPGVPYNEQFFGPGTRLTVL.

The gene calls are TRBV29-1 and TRBJ1-2, with D perhaps matching TRBD1 (6 bases). Per germline, CDR1 SQVTM and CDR2 ANQGSEA. Trimming took off 6 bases at V and 0 bases at J, with 11 bases between the two ends. The length of the CDR3 is 13 residues. The CDR3 sequence: CSVGDTTNYGYTF. In DNA form, the CDR3 reads TGCAGCGTGGGGGACACTACTAACTATGGCTACACCTTC. Variable domain in full (rest from reference TRBV29-1 and TRBJ1-2): SAVISQKPSRDICQRGTSLTIQCQVDSQVTMMFWYRQQPGQSLTLIATANQGSEATYESGFVIDKFPISRPNLTFSTLTVSNMSPEDSSIYLCSVGDTTNYGYTFGSGTRLTVV.

The V call is TRBV2, the J call TRBJ2-7; no definite D call. Trimming left V 7 bases short and J 3 bases short, with 13 bases between. CDR1 and CDR2 (germline): SNHLY, FYNNEI. This CDR3 is 13 amino acids long. In nucleotides, the CDR3 is TGTGCCAGCACCGAGAGGTACGGCTACGAGCAGTACTTC. As protein: CASTERYGYEQYF. Based on the CDR3 plus reference TRBV2 and TRBJ2-7, the full variable domain is EPEVTQTPSHQVTQMGQEVILRCVPISNHLYFYWYRQILGQKVEFLVSFYNNEISEKSEIFDDQFSVERPDGSNFTLKIRSTKLEDSAMYFCASTERYGYEQYFGPGTRLTVT.

This clonotype was seen ten or more times. The chain uses TRBV5-1 and TRBJ1-1; 9 positions match TRBD1. The J segment lost 2 bases and the V segment lost 2 bases, leaving 13 bases of the junction unmatched. The CDR3 extends over 18 amino acids. The V gene's germline CDR1 is SGHRS and CDR2 YFSETQ. CDR3 in DNA: TGCGCCAGCAGCTTTGACTTCCGGGACAGGGAACTTAACACTGAAGCTTTCTTT. As protein: CASSFDFRDRELNTEAFF.

This clonotype was detected only a few times. The V gene is TRBV7-2, the J gene TRBJ1-3; TRBD1 matches at 10 bases. This CDR3 region has 17 residues. Germline CDR1 is SGHTA and CDR2 is FQGNSA. The J segment lost 2 bases and the V segment lost 5 bases, leaving 9 bases of the junction unmatched. The CDR3 loop reads CASSAQSGTGAGNTIYF. The CDR3 DNA follows: TGTGCCAGCAGCGCCCAATCCGGGACAGGGGCTGGAAACACCATATATTTT.

In this sample, this clonotype turned up many times. The chain couples TRBV10-3 to TRBJ1-1; D perhaps matches TRBD1 (6 bases). Germline CDR1 ENHRY, CDR2 SYGVKD. This CDR3 is built from 14 residues. The ends were cut back, 6 bases at V and 0 bases at J, with 11 bases in the middle. The CDR3 loop is CAIRPGGMNTEAFF. The CDR3 nucleotides read TGTGCCATCAGACCCGGGGGCATGAACACTGAAGCTTTCTTT.

The V gene is TRBV4-1, the J gene TRBJ2-2, with D unresolved. Trimming left V 0 bases short and J 4 bases short, with 6 bases between. This CDR3 has 14 residues. Germline assignment: CDR1 MGHRA and CDR2 YSYEKL. As DNA, the CDR3 is TGCGCCAGCAGCCAAGAAGGGTTCACCGGGGAGCTGTTTTTT. Translation: CASSQEGFTGELFF.

This clonotype was observed at least ten times. The chain is built from TRBV20-1 and TRBJ2-1; D perhaps matches TRBD2 (6 bases). The CDR3 runs to 16 residues. V lost 6 bases, J lost 0 bases, and 18 bases lay in between. The germline CDR1 and CDR2 sequences are DFQATT and SNEGSKA (reference sequence). CDR3 DNA sequence: TGCAGTGCCCCCGGAGGGCCCTCGAGCTCCTACAATGAGCAGTTCTTC. Protein sequence: CSAPGGPSSSYNEQFF.

This clonotype turned up a few times. DNA for the CDR3: TGCAGTGCTAGAGATCAGGGGGCCCTCCGCTACGAGCAGTACTTC. Translated: CSARDQGALRYEQYF. The chain joins TRBV20-1 to TRBJ2-7; TRBD1 matches 8 bases. Trimming cost V 0 bases and J 3 bases; bases outside gene matches: 7. This CDR3 is 15 amino acids long. Looked up from germline, CDR1 is DFQATT and CDR2 is SNEGSKA (reference sequence).

The chain uses TRBV19 and TRBJ2-3, with D unresolved. Trimming left V 0 bases short and J 0 bases short, with 4 bases between. CDR1 is LNHDA, CDR2 SQIVND, per germline (reference sequence). The CDR3 is made up of 14 amino acids. DNA for the CDR3: TGTGCCAGTAGTATAGACCCTAGCACAGATACGCAGTATTTT. Its protein is CASSIDPSTDTQYF.

Only a few counts were recorded for this clonotype. The chain is built from TRBV10-2 and TRBJ1-1; D unclear. Between the trimmed V and J ends, which lost 7 bases and 8 bases, there was a span of 11 bases. This CDR3 has 11 residues. The germline V gene encodes CDR1 WSHSY and CDR2 SAAADI. CDR3 loop: CASTAAGEAFF. In DNA form, the CDR3 reads TGCGCCAGCACCGCCGCAGGAGAAGCTTTCTTT.

This rearrangement joins TRBV10-3 to TRBJ2-4; 8 bases fit TRBD2. Germline CDR1 and CDR2: ENHRY and SYGVKD. The CDR3 sequence is 15 residues long. Losses at the gene ends were 2 bases for V and 7 bases for J; bases not matched to a gene: 7. CDR3 loop: CAISESGGAGNIQYF. For the CDR3, the DNA is TGTGCCATCAGTGAGAGCGGGGGCGCGGGGAACATTCAGTACTTC.

This chain connects TRBV11-2 to TRBJ2-1; TRBD2 might be the D (6 bases). V dropped 4 bases and J dropped 7 bases, with 11 bases sitting between them. The CDR3 has 13 amino acids. Germline CDR1 is SGHAT and CDR2 is FQNNGV. The DNA for the CDR3 is TGTGCCAGCAGCTCAGTAGGGAGGAATGAGCAGTTCTTC. Translation: CASSSVGRNEQFF. The entire variable domain, with the rest obtained from reference TRBV11-2 and TRBJ2-1, is as follows: EAGVAQSPRYKIIEKRQSVAFWCNPISGHATLYWYQQILGQGPKLLIQFQNNGVVDDSQLPKDRFSAERLKGVDSTLKIQPAKLEDSAVYLCASSSVGRNEQFFGPGTRLTVL.

This clonotype was counted at least ten times. The rearrangement joins TRBV7-8 to TRBJ1-2; no firm D call. V shed 2 bases and J shed 4 bases, with 8 bases lying between them. This CDR3 spans 13 amino acids. CDR1 is SGHVS, CDR2 FQNEAQ, per germline. CDR3: CASSLNWGYGYTF. The DNA for the CDR3 is TGTGCCAGCAGCTTAAACTGGGGCTATGGCTACACCTTC.

This clonotype appeared many times. V is TRBV12-3 or TRBV12-4 and J is TRBJ2-3; 14 positions match TRBD2. The CDR3 is made up of 16 amino acids. The J segment lost 8 bases and the V segment lost 6 bases, leaving 10 bases of the junction unmatched. The CDR3 bases are TGTGCCAGCAGCTCCCGGACTAGCGGGGGGCGGGGTACGCAGTATTTT. Its translation is CASSSRTSGGRGTQYF.

This clonotype was picked up a small number of times. The gene calls are TRBV4-1 and TRBJ2-2, with a weak D call TRBD2 (5 bases). V lost 0 bases, J lost 5 bases, and 10 bases lay in between. CDR3 length equals 15 residues. The V gene's germline CDR1 is MGHRA and CDR2 YSYEKL. The CDR3 nucleotides are TGCGCCAGCAGCCAAGAGGCGAGCGGTACCGGGGAGCTGTTTTTT. The encoded protein is CASSQEASGTGELFF.

This clonotype was detected ten times or more. The chain joins TRBV12-3 or TRBV12-4 to TRBJ1-1; D not certain. Trimming cost V 0 bases and J 0 bases, with 5 bases left between them. There are 14 residues in the CDR3. This CDR3 is CASSLARMNTEAFF. CDR3 in DNA: TGTGCCAGCAGTTTAGCGCGCATGAACACTGAAGCTTTCTTT.

This clonotype occurred many times. The CDR3 loop reads CASSLDAYEQYF. Written as DNA, the CDR3 is TGTGCCAGCAGCTTGGATGCCTACGAGCAGTACTTC. This chain connects TRBV7-2 to TRBJ2-7; no firm D call. V was shortened by 3 bases and J by 2 bases, with 5 bases between the two germline ends. Germline V CDR1 and CDR2: SGHTA, FQGNSA. This CDR3 is 12 amino acids long.

A few counts support this clonotype. CDR3 sequence: CAIGVRGRAEQFF. In DNA form, the CDR3 reads TGTGCCATCGGGGTCAGGGGGCGCGCGGAGCAGTTCTTC. The chain recombines TRBV25-1 with TRBJ2-1; 8 bases agree with TRBD1. Germline CDR1 reads MGHDK; CDR2 reads SYGVNS. CDR3 length equals 13 residues. The J segment lost 10 bases and the V segment lost 10 bases, leaving 12 bases of the junction unmatched. The whole variable domain, filled in from reference TRBV25-1 and TRBJ2-1, reads EADIYQTPRYLVIGTGKKITLECSQTMGHDKMYWYQQDPGMELHLIHYSYGVNSTEKGDLSSESTVSRIRTEHFPLTLESARPSHTSQYLCAIGVRGRAEQFFGPGTRLTVL.

This clonotype was recorded many times. This sequence joins TRBV7-2 and TRBJ1-1; tentatively, D is TRBD1 (5 bases). Trimming removed 3 bases at V and 6 bases at J, with 8 bases between. In germline, CDR1 is SGHTA, CDR2 FQGNSA. The CDR3 spans 12 residues. The CDR3 loop is CASSFRDPEAFF. The CDR3 coding sequence is TGTGCCAGCAGCTTCAGGGACCCTGAAGCTTTCTTT.

CDR3 in DNA: TGTGCCAGCAGTCAACTAGCGGGGGGGAGGACAGAGACCCAGTACTTC. Translating it yields CASSQLAGGRTETQYF. The chain recombines TRBV2 with TRBJ2-5, with 13 positions matching TRBD2. The germline V gene encodes CDR1 SNHLY and CDR2 FYNNEI. Trimming cost V 5 bases and J 4 bases; bases outside gene matches: 7. The CDR3 loop spans 16 amino acids.

This chain uses TRBV25-1 with TRBJ1-2; D not certain. Germline assignment: CDR1 MGHDK and CDR2 SYGVNS. The CDR3 has 12 residues. Trimming removed 2 bases at V and 8 bases at J, with 9 bases between. CDR3 protein: CASSEGGLGYTF. The CDR3, as DNA: TGTGCCAGCAGTGAAGGCGGGCTGGGCTACACCTTC.

This chain joins TRBV4-1 and TRBJ2-1; the match to TRBD2 covers 13 bases. This CDR3 contains 15 residues. V dropped 5 bases and J dropped 9; count of bases not matched to a gene: 7. CDR1 is MGHRA, CDR2 YSYEKL, per germline. CDR3 nucleotides: TGCGCCAGCAGCTTTGGACTAGCGGGGGTGGGTGAGCAGTTCTTC. It yields the protein CASSFGLAGVGEQFF.